The 3 T cell receptor beta chains listed next were all sequenced from one sample in a study of T cell clones after liver transplantation. The assay was immunoSEQ multiplex PCR, and TCRdb's table has in-frame clones only and misses some. The profile shows tens of thousands of clones, around four fifths of them singletons. The sample here was CD4+ T cells from blood, taken 46 months after liver transplant. These receptors came from a human patient who received a liver transplant. Some T cells may be transferred from the graft donor.

The chain couples TRBV2 to TRBJ2-5, with D perhaps matching TRBD1 (6 bases). Germline values: CDR1 SNHLY, CDR2 FYNNEI. V dropped 6 bases and J dropped 1 base, with 12 bases sitting between them. The CDR3 has 14 amino acids. In DNA form, the CDR3 reads TGTGCCAGCAGCCACGACAGGCGCCAAGAGACCCAGTACTTC. Amino acid sequence: CASSHDRRQETQYF.

A remark on this clone: Other DNA sequences in the sample encode the same CDR3. CDR3 sequence: CASSSPGLAKNIQYF. The CDR3 coding sequence is TGTGCCAGCAGTTCCCCGGGGTTAGCCAAAAACATTCAGTACTTC. This chain connects TRBV27 to TRBJ2-4; tentatively, D is TRBD2 (5 bases). The CDR3 is 15 residues long. Germline-derived CDR1 and CDR2 are MNHEY and SMNVEV (reference sequence). Deletions cut 4 bases from V and 0 bases from J, with 10 bases between.

This clone has more than one count but fewer than ten. This rearrangement joins TRBV28 to TRBJ1-5, with D tentatively TRBD1 (6 bases). Germline lookup yields CDR1 MDHEN and CDR2 SYDVKM. The CDR3 length is 14 residues. Trimming left V 4 bases short and J 6 bases short, with 13 bases between. CDR3 DNA: TGTGCCAGCAGTTCGAGACAGGTGCGTCAGCCCCAGCATTTT. Amino acid sequence: CASSSRQVRQPQHF.